Given below is one T cell receptor (beta chain) in context. What it binds is unknown. Produced via immunoSEQ multiplex PCR; TCRdb's table is partial and in-frame only. The sample holds about 75,000 clones; roughly 80% are singletons and the top ten take 2.1%. The data were obtained in a study of T cell clones after liver transplantation. Study-wide points: Post-transplant, graft-donor-reactive CD4 TCRbeta sequences in blood dropped significantly in 5 of 8 subjects. Conclusions were preliminary, with small, heterogeneous patient groups.

V was cut by 8 bases and J by 7 bases, with 26 bases left in between. Germline CDR1 LNHDA, CDR2 SQIVND (reference sequence). This CDR3 has 17 amino acids. The source material was CD4+ T cells from blood, sampled around 48 months after liver transplant. The source of this sequence is a human patient who received a liver transplant. The graft donor may have contributed some T cells. The genes are TRBV19 and TRBJ1-4, with D perhaps matching TRBD1 (6 bases). This CDR3 is CASLRLGHGGKGEKLFF. Written as DNA, the CDR3 is TGTGCCAGTCTAAGGCTTGGGCACGGGGGCAAAGGTGAAAAACTGTTTTTT.